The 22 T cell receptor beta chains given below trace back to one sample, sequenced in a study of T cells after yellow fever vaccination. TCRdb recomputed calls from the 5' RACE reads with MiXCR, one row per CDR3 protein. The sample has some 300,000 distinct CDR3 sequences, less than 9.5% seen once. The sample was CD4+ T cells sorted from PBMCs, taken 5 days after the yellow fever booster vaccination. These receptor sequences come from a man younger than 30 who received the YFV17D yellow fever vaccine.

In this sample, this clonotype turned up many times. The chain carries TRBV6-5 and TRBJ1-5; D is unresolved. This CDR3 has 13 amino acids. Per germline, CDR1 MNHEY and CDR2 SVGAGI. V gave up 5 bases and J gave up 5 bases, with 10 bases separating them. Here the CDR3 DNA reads TGTGCCAGCAGTAGTGGGCCTTATCAGCCCCAGCATTTT. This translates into CASSSGPYQPQHF.

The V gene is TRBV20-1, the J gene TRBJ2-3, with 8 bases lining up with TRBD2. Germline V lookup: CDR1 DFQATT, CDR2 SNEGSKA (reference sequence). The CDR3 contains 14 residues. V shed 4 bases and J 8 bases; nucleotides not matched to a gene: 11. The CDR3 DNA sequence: TGCAGTGCTACGAAAGCGGGGGCCCCGGGTACGCAGTATTTT. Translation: CSATKAGAPGTQYF.

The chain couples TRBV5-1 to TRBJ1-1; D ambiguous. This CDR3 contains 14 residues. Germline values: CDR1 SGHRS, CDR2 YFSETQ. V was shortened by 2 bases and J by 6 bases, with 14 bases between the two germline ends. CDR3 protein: CASSFFSTVSEAFF. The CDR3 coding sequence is TGCGCCAGCAGCTTCTTCTCCACCGTGTCTGAAGCTTTCTTT.

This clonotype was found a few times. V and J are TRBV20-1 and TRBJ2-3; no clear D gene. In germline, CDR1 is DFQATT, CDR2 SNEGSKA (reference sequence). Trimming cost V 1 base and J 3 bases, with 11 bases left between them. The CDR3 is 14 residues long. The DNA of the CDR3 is TGCAGTGCTAGAGGATCCCTGAAGACAGATACGCAGTATTTT. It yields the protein CSARGSLKTDTQYF.

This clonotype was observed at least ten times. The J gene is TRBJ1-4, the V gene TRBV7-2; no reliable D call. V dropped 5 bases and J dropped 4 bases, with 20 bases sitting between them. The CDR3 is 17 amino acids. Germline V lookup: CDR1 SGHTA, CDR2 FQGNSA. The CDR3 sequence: CASSPRRGLYYNEKLFF. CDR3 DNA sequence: TGTGCCAGCAGCCCGCGACGAGGACTATACTATAATGAAAAACTGTTTTTT. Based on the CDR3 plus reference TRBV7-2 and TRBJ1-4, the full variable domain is GAGVSQSPSNKVTEKGKDVELRCDPISGHTALYWYRQSLGQGLEFLIYFQGNSAPDKSGLPSDRFSAERTGGSVSTLTIQRTQQEDSAVYLCASSPRRGLYYNEKLFFGSGTQLSVL.

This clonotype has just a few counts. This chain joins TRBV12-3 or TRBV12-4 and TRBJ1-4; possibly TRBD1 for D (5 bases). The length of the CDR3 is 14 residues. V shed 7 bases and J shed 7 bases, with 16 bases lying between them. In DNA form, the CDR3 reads TGTGCCAGCACCCCAAGAGGGGCGTCTGAAAAACTGTTTTTT. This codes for CASTPRGASEKLFF.

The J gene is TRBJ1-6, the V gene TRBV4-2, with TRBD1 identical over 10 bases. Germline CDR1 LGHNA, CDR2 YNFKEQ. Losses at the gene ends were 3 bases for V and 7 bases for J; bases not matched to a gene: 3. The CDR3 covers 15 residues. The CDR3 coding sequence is TGTGCCAGCAGCCATGGGGGACAGGGGAATTCACCCCTCCACTTT. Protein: CASSHGGQGNSPLHF.

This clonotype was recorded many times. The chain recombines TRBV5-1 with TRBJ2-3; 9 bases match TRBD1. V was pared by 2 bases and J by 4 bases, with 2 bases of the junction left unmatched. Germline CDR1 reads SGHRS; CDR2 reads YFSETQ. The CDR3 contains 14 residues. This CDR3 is CASSLRQGADTQYF. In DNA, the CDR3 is TGCGCCAGCAGCTTAAGACAGGGGGCAGATACGCAGTATTTT.

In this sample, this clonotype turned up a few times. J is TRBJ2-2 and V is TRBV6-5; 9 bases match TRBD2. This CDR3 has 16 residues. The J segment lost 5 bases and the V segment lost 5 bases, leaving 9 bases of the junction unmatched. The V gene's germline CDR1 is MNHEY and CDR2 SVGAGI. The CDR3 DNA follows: TGTGCCAGCAGTACCCCGCGGGGGGGCTGGACCGGGGAGCTGTTTTTT. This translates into CASSTPRGGWTGELFF.

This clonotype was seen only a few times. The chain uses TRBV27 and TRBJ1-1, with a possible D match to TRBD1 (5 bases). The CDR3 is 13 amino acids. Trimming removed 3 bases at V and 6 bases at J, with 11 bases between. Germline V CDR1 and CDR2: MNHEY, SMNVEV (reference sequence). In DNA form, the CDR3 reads TGTGCCAGCAGTTTTAACAGGAAGGCTGAAGCTTTCTTT. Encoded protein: CASSFNRKAEAFF.

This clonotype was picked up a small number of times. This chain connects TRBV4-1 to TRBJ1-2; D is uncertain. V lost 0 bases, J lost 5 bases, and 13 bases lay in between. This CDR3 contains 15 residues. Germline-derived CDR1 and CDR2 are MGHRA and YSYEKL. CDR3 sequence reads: CASSQESGERYGYTF. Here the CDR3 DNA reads TGCGCCAGCAGCCAAGAATCAGGCGAGCGATATGGCTACACCTTC.

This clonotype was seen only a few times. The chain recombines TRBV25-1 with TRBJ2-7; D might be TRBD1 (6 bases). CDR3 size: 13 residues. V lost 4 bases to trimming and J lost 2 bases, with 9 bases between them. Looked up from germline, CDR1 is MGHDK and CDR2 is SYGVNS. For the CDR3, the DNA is TGTGCCAGCAGTGGAACAGGGACCTACGAGCAGTACTTC. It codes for CASSGTGTYEQYF.

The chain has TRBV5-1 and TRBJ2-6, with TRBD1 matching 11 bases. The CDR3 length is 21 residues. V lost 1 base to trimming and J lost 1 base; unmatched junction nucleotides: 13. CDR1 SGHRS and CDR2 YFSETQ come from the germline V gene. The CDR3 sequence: CASSLRRTGGRYGSGANVLTF. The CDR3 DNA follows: TGCGCCAGCAGCTTGCGACGGACAGGGGGCCGCTACGGGTCTGGGGCCAACGTCCTGACTTTC.

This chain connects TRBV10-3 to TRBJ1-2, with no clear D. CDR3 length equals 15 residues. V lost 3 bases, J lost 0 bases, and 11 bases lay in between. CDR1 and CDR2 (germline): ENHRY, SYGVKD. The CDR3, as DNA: TGTGCCATCAGTGATCTACAGCGACCTAACTATGGCTACACCTTC. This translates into CAISDLQRPNYGYTF.

Here the CDR3 DNA reads TGTGCCAGCAGCTTAGGCGGCGGTCTCAATCAGCCCCAGCATTTT. This gives the protein CASSLGGGLNQPQHF. J is TRBJ1-5 and V is TRBV7-9; D is unresolved. CDR1 and CDR2 (germline): SEHNR, FQNEAQ (reference sequence). V was cut by 1 base and J by 3 bases, with 10 bases left in between. CDR3 length: 15 amino acids.

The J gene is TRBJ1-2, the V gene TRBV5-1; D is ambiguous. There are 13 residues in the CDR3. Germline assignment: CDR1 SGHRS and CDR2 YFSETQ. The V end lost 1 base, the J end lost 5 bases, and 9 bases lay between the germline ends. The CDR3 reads CASSLSLGYGYTF. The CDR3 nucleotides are TGCGCCAGCAGCTTGTCACTTGGGTATGGCTACACCTTC. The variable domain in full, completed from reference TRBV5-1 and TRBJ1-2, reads KAGVTQTPRYLIKTRGQQVTLSCSPISGHRSVSWYQQTPGQGLQFLFEYFSETQRNKGNFPGRFSGRQFSNSRSEMNVSTLELGDSALYLCASSLSLGYGYTFGSGTRLTVV.

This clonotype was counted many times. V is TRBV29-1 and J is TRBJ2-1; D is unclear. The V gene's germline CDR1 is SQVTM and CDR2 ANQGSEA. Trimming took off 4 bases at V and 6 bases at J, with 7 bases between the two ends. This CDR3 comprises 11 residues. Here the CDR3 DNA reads TGCAGCGTTGTGCTTAGCAATGAGCAGTTCTTC. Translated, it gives CSVVLSNEQFF.

CDR3 sequence (DNA): TGTGCCAGCAGCGCCAGGGGATACAATCAGCCCCAGCATTTT. Translation gives CASSARGYNQPQHF. The chain joins TRBV7-9 to TRBJ1-5; D is possibly TRBD1 (6 bases). The length of the CDR3 is 14 residues. Germline loops: CDR1 SEHNR, CDR2 FQNEAQ (reference sequence). V lost 5 bases, J lost 3 bases, and 11 bases lay in between.

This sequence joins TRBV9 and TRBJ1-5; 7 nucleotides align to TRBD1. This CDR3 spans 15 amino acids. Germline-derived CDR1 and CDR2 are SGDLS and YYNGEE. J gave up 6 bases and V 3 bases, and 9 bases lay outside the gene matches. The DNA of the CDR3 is TGTGCCAGCAGCGAGGGGAGGGGGCATGGTCAGCCCCAGCATTTT. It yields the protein CASSEGRGHGQPQHF.

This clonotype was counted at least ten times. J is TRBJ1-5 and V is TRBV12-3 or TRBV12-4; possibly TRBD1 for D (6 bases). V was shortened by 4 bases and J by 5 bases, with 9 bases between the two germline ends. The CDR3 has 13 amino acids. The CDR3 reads CASSYRADQPQHF. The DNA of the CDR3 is TGTGCCAGCAGTTACAGGGCCGATCAGCCCCAGCATTTT.

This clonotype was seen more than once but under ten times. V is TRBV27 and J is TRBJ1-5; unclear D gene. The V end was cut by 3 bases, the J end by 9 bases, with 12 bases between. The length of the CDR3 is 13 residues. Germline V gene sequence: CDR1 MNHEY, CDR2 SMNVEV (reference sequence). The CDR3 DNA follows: TGTGCCAGCAGTTTTGGGCCATTCGGGCCCCAGCATTTT. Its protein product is CASSFGPFGPQHF.

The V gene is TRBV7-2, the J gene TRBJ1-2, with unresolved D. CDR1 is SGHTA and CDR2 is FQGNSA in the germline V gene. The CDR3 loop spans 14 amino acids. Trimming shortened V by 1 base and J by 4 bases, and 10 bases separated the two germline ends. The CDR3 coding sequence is TGTGCCAGCAGCTTAGTTCCAGACGCCTATGGCTACACCTTC. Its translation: CASSLVPDAYGYTF.